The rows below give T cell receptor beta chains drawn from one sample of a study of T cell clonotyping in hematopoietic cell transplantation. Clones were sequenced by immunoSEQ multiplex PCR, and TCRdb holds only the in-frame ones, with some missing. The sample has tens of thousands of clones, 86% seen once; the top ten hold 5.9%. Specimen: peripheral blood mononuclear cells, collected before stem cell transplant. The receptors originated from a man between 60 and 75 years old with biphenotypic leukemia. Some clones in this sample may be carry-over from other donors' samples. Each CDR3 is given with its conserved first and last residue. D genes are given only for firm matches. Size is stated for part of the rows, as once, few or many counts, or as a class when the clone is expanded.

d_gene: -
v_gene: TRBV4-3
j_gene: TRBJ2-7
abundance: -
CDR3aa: CASSRGSSYEQYF
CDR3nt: TGCGCCAGCAGCCGGGGCTCATCCTACGAGCAGTACTTC

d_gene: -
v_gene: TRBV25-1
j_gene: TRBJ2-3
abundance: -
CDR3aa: CASSEYKGGGDTQYF
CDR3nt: TGTGCCAGCAGTGAATATAAAGGGGGAGGGGATACGCAGTATTTT

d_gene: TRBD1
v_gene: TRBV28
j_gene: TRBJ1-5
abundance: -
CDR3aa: CASSSGGPNQPQHF
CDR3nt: TGTGCCAGCAGCTCAGGGGGCCCCAATCAGCCCCAGCATTTT

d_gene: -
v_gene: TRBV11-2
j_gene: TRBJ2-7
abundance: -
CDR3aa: CASSLYEGDYEQYF
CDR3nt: TGTGCCAGCAGCTTATATGAAGGCGACTACGAGCAGTACTTC

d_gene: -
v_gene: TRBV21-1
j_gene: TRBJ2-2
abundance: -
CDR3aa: CASSAATAKTGELFF
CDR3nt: TGTGCCAGCAGCGCCGCAACGGCCAAGACCGGGGAGCTGTTTTTT

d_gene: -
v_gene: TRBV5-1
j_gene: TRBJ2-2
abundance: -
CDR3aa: CASSLDTGELFF
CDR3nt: TGCGCCAGCAGCTTGGACACCGGGGAGCTGTTTTTT

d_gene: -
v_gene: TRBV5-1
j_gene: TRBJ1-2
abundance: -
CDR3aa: CASSVGGDHYGYTF
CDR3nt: TGCGCCAGCAGCGTAGGGGGAGATCACTATGGCTACACCTTC

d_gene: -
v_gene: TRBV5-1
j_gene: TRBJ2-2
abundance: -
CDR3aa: CASSLTFRGAGELFF
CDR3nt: TGCGCCAGCAGCTTGACCTTCAGGGGAGCCGGGGAGCTGTTTTTT

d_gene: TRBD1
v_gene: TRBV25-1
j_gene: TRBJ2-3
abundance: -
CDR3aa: CASSGPVRDRVGTDTQYF
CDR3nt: TGTGCCAGCAGTGGGCCGGTGCGGGACAGGGTGGGCACAGATACGCAGTATTTT

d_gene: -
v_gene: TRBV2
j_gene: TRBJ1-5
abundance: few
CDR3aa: CASTRDSNQPQHF
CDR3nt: TGTGCCAGCACTCGGGATAGCAATCAGCCCCAGCATTTT

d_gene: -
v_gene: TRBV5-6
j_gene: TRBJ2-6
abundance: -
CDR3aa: CASSLLDSGANVLTF
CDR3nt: TGTGCCAGCAGCTTGCTTGACTCTGGGGCCAACGTCCTGACTTTC

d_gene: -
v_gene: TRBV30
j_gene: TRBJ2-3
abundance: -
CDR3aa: CAWSPFGGTTDTQYF
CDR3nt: TGTGCCTGGAGTCCCTTTGGGGGGACCACAGATACGCAGTATTTT

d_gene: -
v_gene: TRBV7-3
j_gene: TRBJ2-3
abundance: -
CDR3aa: CASSSTGTSTDTQYF
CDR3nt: TGTGCCAGCAGCTCGACAGGGACTAGCACAGATACGCAGTATTTT